These T cell receptor beta chains were read from a single sample in a study of post-analysis software for immune sequencing data. TCRdb analysed the PCR reads with MiXCR anew, one entry per CDR3 protein. Among about 770,000 distinct CDR3 sequences listed, 46% were seen once. The material sequenced was blood. These receptors were collected from a girl aged 10-17 years with multiple sclerosis. Each CDR3 is given with its conserved first and last residue. A D gene is named only where the DNA matches it firmly. The size entry is marked missing in some rows and otherwise reads once, few, many or a size class.

V gene: TRBV7-9; J gene: TRBJ2-5; D gene: -; clone size: -; CDR3 protein: CASSLTVPEQHF; CDR3 DNA: TGTGCCAGCAGCCTGACAGTCCCCGAGCAGCACTTC
V gene: TRBV29-1; J gene: TRBJ1-4; D gene: -; clone size: -; CDR3 protein: CSVERAVRSGRKLFF; CDR3 DNA: TGCAGCGTCGAGAGGGCAGTACGGTCCGGTAGAAAACTGTTTTTT
V gene: TRBV7-8; J gene: TRBJ2-7; D gene: TRBD2; clone size: -; CDR3 protein: CASSLEAGATSYEQYF; CDR3 DNA: TGTGCCAGCAGCTTAGAAGCGGGGGCGACCTCCTACGAGCAGTACTTC
V gene: TRBV11-2; J gene: TRBJ1-1; D gene: TRBD1; clone size: -; CDR3 protein: CASSPRPGTETYTEAFF; CDR3 DNA: TGTGCCAGCAGCCCCCGGCCCGGGACAGAAACCTACACTGAAGCTTTCTTT
V gene: TRBV25-1; J gene: TRBJ1-4; D gene: -; clone size: -; CDR3 protein: CASSESDKGLFF; CDR3 DNA: TGTGCCAGCAGTGAATCGGACAAGGGACTGTTTTTT
V gene: TRBV6-5; J gene: TRBJ1-2; D gene: -; clone size: -; CDR3 protein: CASSLRTDSYGYTF; CDR3 DNA: TGTGCCAGCAGTTTAAGGACGGACTCCTATGGCTACACCTTC
V gene: TRBV12-3/TRBV12-4; J gene: TRBJ2-1; D gene: TRBD2; clone size: few; CDR3 protein: CASSLGPGGSVDNEQFF; CDR3 DNA: TGTGCCAGCAGTTTAGGTCCGGGGGGTTCTGTGGACAATGAGCAGTTCTTC
V gene: TRBV10-3; J gene: TRBJ1-2; D gene: -; clone size: -; CDR3 protein: CAISVTEGAGYGYTF; CDR3 DNA: TGTGCCATCAGTGTGACCGAAGGGGCAGGCTATGGCTACACCTTC
V gene: TRBV27; J gene: TRBJ1-2; D gene: TRBD1; clone size: few; CDR3 protein: CASSSRPGTAYGYTF; CDR3 DNA: TGTGCCAGCAGTTCCAGGCCTGGGACAGCTTATGGCTACACCTTC
V gene: TRBV6-6; J gene: TRBJ1-2; D gene: -; clone size: few; CDR3 protein: CASSYSLGNGYTF; CDR3 DNA: TGTGCCAGCAGTTACTCTCTTGGCAATGGCTACACCTTC
V gene: TRBV12-3/TRBV12-4; J gene: TRBJ2-5; D gene: TRBD1; clone size: few; CDR3 protein: CASSFPGGVKTQYF; CDR3 DNA: TGTGCCAGCAGCTTTCCAGGGGGCGTCAAGACCCAGTACTTC
V gene: TRBV29-1; J gene: TRBJ2-1; D gene: -; clone size: -; CDR3 protein: CSARPRPVNEQFF; CDR3 DNA: TGCAGCGCCCGTCCTCGCCCGGTCAATGAGCAGTTCTTC
V gene: TRBV27; J gene: TRBJ1-1; D gene: TRBD1; clone size: once; CDR3 protein: CASSPIQGAYTEAFF; CDR3 DNA: TGTGCCAGCAGCCCAATACAGGGGGCTTACACTGAAGCTTTCTTT
V gene: TRBV25-1; J gene: TRBJ2-7; D gene: -; clone size: -; CDR3 protein: CASSEWLEPYEQYF; CDR3 DNA: TGTGCCAGCAGTGAATGGCTAGAACCCTACGAGCAGTACTTC
V gene: TRBV20-1; J gene: TRBJ1-4; D gene: -; clone size: -; CDR3 protein: CSARPTGSAKLFF; CDR3 DNA: TGCAGTGCTAGGCCAACAGGGTCTGCAAAACTGTTTTTT
V gene: TRBV4-2; J gene: TRBJ1-2; D gene: -; clone size: -; CDR3 protein: CASSQGGNRERYGYTF; CDR3 DNA: TGTGCCAGCAGCCAAGGGGGGAACAGGGAGCGCTATGGCTACACCTTC
V gene: TRBV29-1; J gene: TRBJ2-3; D gene: -; clone size: few; CDR3 protein: CSVGVSGGPTDTQYF; CDR3 DNA: TGCAGCGTTGGTGTTAGCGGAGGACCCACAGATACGCAGTATTTT
V gene: TRBV11-3; J gene: TRBJ1-1; D gene: -; clone size: many; CDR3 protein: CASSWEGGNTEAFF; CDR3 DNA: TGTGCCAGCAGCTGGGAGGGGGGGAACACTGAAGCTTTCTTT
V gene: TRBV12-3/TRBV12-4; J gene: TRBJ2-4; D gene: TRBD1; clone size: few; CDR3 protein: CASSPTGRAKNIQYF; CDR3 DNA: TGTGCCAGCAGTCCGACAGGGCGCGCCAAAAACATTCAGTACTTC
V gene: TRBV12-3/TRBV12-4; J gene: TRBJ1-2; D gene: -; clone size: -; CDR3 protein: CASSFQHKISNYGYTF; CDR3 DNA: TGTGCCAGCAGTTTCCAGCATAAAATCTCTAACTATGGCTACACCTTC
V gene: TRBV4-2; J gene: TRBJ2-4; D gene: -; clone size: -; CDR3 protein: CASSQDPDRNIQYF; CDR3 DNA: TGTGCCAGCAGCCAAGATCCGGACCGGAACATTCAGTACTTC
V gene: TRBV7-8; J gene: TRBJ2-7; D gene: TRBD2; clone size: -; CDR3 protein: CASSLAGASGYYEQYF; CDR3 DNA: TGTGCCAGCAGCTTAGCGGGAGCTAGCGGTTACTACGAGCAGTACTTC
V gene: TRBV28; J gene: TRBJ2-1; D gene: TRBD2; clone size: -; CDR3 protein: CASSLSASGRSEQFF; CDR3 DNA: TGTGCCAGCAGTTTATCCGCTAGCGGAAGGAGTGAGCAGTTCTTC
V gene: TRBV15; J gene: TRBJ2-1; D gene: TRBD2; clone size: -; CDR3 protein: CATSARREGVNEQFF; CDR3 DNA: TGTGCCACCAGCGCCCGGCGGGAGGGGGTCAATGAGCAGTTCTTC
V gene: TRBV7-2; J gene: TRBJ2-2; D gene: -; clone size: -; CDR3 protein: CASSSRAWANTGELFF; CDR3 DNA: TGTGCCAGCAGCTCCCGCGCTTGGGCGAACACCGGGGAGCTGTTTTTT
V gene: TRBV29-1; J gene: TRBJ2-1; D gene: -; clone size: few; CDR3 protein: CSVEFRDTKQFEQFF; CDR3 DNA: TGCAGCGTTGAATTTCGGGACACGAAACAATTTGAGCAGTTCTTC
V gene: TRBV10-3; J gene: TRBJ2-7; D gene: -; clone size: -; CDR3 protein: CAISGTPSYEQYF; CDR3 DNA: TGTGCCATCTCCGGGACTCCGAGCTACGAGCAGTACTTC